This T cell receptor beta chain was recorded in a study of blood T cell repertoires in COVID-19. Study information: Researchers got acute and convalescent COVID-19 samples from the United States, Italy and Spain. The cDNA or gDNA used as material had been derived from T cells, B-cell-depleted T cells, or PBMCs.

CDR1 MNHEY and CDR2 SVGAGI come from the germline V gene. V was trimmed by 7 bases and J by 9 bases, leaving 16 bases between them. The CDR3 consists of 14 residues. In the original processing: Reference gene primer amplification gave estimated nucleated cell counts. Measured with immunoSEQ multiplex PCR; TCRdb has only the in-frame clones, and not every one. The V and J calls and clone size were taken over from that table, and D and trimming were inferred from the DNA. The sample has 15,000 to 20,000 clones, roughly 85% seen once. The TCR sequence derives from an elderly man with acute or convalescent COVID-19. The chain employs TRBV6-5 and TRBJ1-6; D is ambiguous. The specimen was peripheral blood. The CDR3 sequence is CASTLRGGRSPLHF. For the CDR3, the DNA is TGTGCCAGCACCTTACGAGGTGGTCGTTCACCCCTCCACTTT.